A single TCR beta chain is shown here with its context. Its antigen is undetermined. This record comes from a study of cytomegalovirus exposure and HLA in healthy donors. With 4 bases clipped from V and 3 bases from J, the junction kept 2 bases outside the gene matches. CDR1 and CDR2 (germline): MNHNY, SVGAGI (reference sequence). The length of the CDR3 is 13 residues. Both 60 Vbeta primers and 13 Jbeta primers went into the PCR. Generated by immunoSEQ multiplex PCR, the TCRdb table keeps only in-frame clones and is missing some. There are 140,000 to 150,000 clones in the sample; about 70% occur only once, and roughly 2% lies in the top ten. Study conclusions and caveats: Apparent HLA restriction characterized most CMV-associated TCR beta chains in a later analysis.

The study sampled nominally healthy donors, though unrecorded immune exposures were likely. Sequencing was done on a sample of PBMCs. The genes are TRBV6-6 and TRBJ1-2, with 7 bases lining up with TRBD1. This TCR derives from a woman aged 60-70 years in good health and CMV-seropositive. The DNA of the CDR3 is TGTGCCAGCAGTTCTACAGGGGACTATGGCTACACCTTC. Translated: CASSSTGDYGYTF.